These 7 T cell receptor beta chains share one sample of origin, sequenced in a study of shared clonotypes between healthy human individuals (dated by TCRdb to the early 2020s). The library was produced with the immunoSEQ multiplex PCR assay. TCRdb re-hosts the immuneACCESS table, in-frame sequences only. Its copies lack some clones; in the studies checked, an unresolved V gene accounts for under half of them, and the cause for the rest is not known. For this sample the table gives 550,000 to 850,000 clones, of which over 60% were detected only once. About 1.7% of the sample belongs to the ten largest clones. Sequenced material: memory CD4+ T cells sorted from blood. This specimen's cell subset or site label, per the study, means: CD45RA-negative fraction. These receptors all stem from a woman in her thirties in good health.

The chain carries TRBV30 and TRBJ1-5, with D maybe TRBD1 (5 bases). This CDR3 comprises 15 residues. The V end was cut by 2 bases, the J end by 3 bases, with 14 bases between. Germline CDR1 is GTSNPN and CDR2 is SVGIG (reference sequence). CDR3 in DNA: TGTGCCTGGAGTTTTTCGCCAGGGAACAATCAGCCCCAGCATTTT. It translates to CAWSFSPGNNQPQHF.

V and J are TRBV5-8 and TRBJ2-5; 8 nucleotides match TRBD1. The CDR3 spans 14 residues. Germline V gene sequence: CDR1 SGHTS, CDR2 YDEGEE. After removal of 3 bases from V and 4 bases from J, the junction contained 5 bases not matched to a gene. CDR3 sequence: CASSSRTGTETQYF. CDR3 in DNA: TGTGCCAGCAGCTCCAGGACAGGGACAGAGACCCAGTACTTC.

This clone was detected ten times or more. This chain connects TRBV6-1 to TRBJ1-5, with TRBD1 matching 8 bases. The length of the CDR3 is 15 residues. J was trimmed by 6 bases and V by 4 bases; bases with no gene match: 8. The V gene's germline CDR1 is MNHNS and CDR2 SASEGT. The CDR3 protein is CASSGVTGVGQPQHF. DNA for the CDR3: TGTGCCAGCAGTGGGGTGACAGGGGTGGGTCAGCCCCAGCATTTT.

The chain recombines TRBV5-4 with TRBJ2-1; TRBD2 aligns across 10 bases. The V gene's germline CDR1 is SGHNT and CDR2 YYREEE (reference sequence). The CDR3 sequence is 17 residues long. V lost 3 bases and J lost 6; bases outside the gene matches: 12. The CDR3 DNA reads TGTGCCAGCAGCTCTGGACTAGCGGAGCCACGAGGCAATGAGCAGTTCTTC. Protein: CASSSGLAEPRGNEQFF. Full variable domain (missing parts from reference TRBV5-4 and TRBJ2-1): ETGVTQSPTHLIKTRGQQVTLRCSSQSGHNTVSWYQQALGQGPQFIFQYYREEENGRGNFPPRFSGLQFPNYSSELNVNALELDDSALYLCASSSGLAEPRGNEQFFGPGTRLTVL.

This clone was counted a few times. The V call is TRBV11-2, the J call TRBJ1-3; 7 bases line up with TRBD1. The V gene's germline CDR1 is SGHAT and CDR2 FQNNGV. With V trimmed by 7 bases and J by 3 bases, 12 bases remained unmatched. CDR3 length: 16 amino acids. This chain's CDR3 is CASTHNRGESGNTIYF. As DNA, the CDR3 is TGTGCCAGCACCCACAACAGGGGCGAGAGTGGAAACACCATATATTTT.

The CDR3: CASSLVRERDSYNEQFF. CDR3 sequence (DNA): TGTGCCAGCAGCTTAGTTCGGGAGCGGGACTCCTACAATGAGCAGTTCTTC. The chain links TRBV11-3 to TRBJ2-1; 7 bases align to TRBD2. The CDR3 has 17 amino acids. With 1 base clipped from V and 0 bases from J, the junction kept 6 bases outside the gene matches. Germline values: CDR1 SGHNT, CDR2 YENEEA.

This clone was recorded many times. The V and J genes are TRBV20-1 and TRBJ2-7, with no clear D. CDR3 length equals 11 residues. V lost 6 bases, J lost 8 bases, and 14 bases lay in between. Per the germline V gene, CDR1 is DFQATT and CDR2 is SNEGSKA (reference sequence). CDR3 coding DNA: TGCAGTGCAACTCCCGAGGTAAAGCAGTACTTC. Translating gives CSATPEVKQYF.